This entry describes one TCR beta chain. Its specificity is not known. The individuals who served as donors were healthy Caucasians living in Russia, aged roughly 6 to 100. This entry belongs to a study of blood T cells in healthy people across ages. Study observations and caveats: The fall in TCR beta diversity per million T cells was roughly linear with age.

It was with a sample-barcoded 5' primer and a J-beta primer mix that a second PCR of roughly 7 to 12 cycles was run. Each TCR beta cDNA got a 12-nucleotide random molecular identifier. TCRdb redid the calling of the 5' RACE reads with MiXCR, one entry per CDR3 protein. The sample has a few hundred thousand distinct CDR3 sequences; roughly 28% are singletons. Looked up from germline, CDR1 is LGHDT and CDR2 is YNNKEL (reference sequence). V lost 2 bases and J 4 bases, leaving 14 bases between the germline ends. The CDR3 spans 15 residues. Material: blood. This chain uses TRBV3-1 with TRBJ1-1; a possible D gene is TRBD1 (5 bases). This receptor was obtained from a woman between 65 and 79 years old in good health. The CDR3 region is CASSQPGRGTTEAFF. CDR3 coding DNA: TGTGCCAGCAGCCAACCGGGACGCGGAACCACTGAAGCTTTCTTT.